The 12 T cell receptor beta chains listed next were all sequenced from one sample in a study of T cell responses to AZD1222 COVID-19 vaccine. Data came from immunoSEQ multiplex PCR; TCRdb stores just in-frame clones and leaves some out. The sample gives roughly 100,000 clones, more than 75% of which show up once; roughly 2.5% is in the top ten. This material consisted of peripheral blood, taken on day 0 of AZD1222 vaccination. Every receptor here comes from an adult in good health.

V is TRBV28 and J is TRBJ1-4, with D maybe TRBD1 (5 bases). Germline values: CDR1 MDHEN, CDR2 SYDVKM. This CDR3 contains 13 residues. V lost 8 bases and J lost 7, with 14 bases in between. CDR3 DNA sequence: TGTGCCAGCTTCAGGGAAAGGGGTGAAAAACTGTTTTTT. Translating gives CASFRERGEKLFF.

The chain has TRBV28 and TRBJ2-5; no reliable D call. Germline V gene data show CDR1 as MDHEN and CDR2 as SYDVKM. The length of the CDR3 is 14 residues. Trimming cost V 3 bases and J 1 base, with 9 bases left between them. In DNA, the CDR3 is TGTGCCAGCAGTTTCCGGCAGTTCCAAGAGACCCAGTACTTC. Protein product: CASSFRQFQETQYF. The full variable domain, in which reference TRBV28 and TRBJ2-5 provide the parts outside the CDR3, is DVKVTQSSRYLVKRTGEKVFLECVQDMDHENMFWYRQDPGLGLRLIYFSYDVKMKEKGDIPEGYSVSREKKERFSLILESASTNQTSMYLCASSFRQFQETQYFGPGTRLLVL.

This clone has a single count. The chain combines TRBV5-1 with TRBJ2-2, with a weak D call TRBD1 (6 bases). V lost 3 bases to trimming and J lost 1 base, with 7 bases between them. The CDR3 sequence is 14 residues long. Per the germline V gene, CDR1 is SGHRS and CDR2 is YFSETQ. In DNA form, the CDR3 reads TGCGCCAGCAGCTCGGGACAGAACACCGGGGAGCTGTTTTTT. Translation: CASSSGQNTGELFF.

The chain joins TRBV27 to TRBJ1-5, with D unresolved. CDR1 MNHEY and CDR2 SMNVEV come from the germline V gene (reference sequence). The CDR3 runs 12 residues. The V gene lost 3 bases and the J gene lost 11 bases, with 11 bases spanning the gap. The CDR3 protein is CASSFDGLTQHF. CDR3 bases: TGTGCCAGCAGTTTTGACGGGCTCACCCAGCATTTT.

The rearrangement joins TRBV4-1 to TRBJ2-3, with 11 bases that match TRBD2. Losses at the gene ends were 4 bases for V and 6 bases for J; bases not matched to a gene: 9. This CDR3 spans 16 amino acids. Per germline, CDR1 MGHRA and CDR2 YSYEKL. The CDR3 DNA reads TGCGCCAGCAGCCTAGAGCCTAGCGGGGGGTCGGATACGCAGTATTTT. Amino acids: CASSLEPSGGSDTQYF.

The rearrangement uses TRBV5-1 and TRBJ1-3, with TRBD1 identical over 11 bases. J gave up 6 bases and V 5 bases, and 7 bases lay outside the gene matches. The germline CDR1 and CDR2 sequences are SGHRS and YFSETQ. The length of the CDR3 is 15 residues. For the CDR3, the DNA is TGCGCCAGCAGTGCGGGACAGGGGGATTTAAACACCATATATTTT. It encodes CASSAGQGDLNTIYF.

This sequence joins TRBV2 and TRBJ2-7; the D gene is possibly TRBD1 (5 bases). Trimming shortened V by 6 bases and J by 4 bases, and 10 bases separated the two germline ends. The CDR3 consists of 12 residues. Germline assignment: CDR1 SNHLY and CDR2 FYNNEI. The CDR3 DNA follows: TGTGCCAGCAGGGTTGACAGTTACGAGCAGTACTTC. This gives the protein CASRVDSYEQYF.

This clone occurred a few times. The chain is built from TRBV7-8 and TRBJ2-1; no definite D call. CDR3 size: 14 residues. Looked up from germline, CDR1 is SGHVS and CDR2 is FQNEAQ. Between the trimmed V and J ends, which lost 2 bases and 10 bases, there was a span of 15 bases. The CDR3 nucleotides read TGTGCCAGCAGCTTAAAGGCCTCCAGCAGCGAGCAGTTCTTC. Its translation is CASSLKASSSEQFF.

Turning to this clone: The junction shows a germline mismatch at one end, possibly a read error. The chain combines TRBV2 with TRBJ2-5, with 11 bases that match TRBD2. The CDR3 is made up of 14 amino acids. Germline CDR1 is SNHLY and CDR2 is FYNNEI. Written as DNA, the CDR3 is TGTGCCAGCAGTGAAGGACTAGCGGGACCCCCCAATCACTTC. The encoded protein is CASSEGLAGPPNHF.

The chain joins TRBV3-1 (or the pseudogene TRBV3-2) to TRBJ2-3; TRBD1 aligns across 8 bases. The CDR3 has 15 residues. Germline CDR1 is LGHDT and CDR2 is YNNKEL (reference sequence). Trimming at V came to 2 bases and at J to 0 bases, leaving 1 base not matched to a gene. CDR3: CASSQTGGSTDTQYF. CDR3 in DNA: TGTGCCAGCAGCCAAACAGGGGGTAGCACAGATACGCAGTATTTT.

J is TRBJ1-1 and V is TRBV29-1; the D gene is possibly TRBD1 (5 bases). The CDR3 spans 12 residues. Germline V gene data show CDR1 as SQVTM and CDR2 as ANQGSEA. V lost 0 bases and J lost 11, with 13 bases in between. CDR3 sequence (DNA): TGCAGCGTTGAAGATCGGGCTTCAGGGGCTTTCTTT. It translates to CSVEDRASGAFF.

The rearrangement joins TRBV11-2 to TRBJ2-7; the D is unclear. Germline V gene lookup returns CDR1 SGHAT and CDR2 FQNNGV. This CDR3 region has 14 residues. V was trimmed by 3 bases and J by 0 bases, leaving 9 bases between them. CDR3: CASSLTVSSYEQYF. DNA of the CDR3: TGTGCCAGCAGCTTGACGGTGAGCTCCTACGAGCAGTACTTC.